These T cell receptor beta chains were read from a single sample in a study of blood T cell dynamics during melanoma immunotherapy. Sequenced by immunoSEQ multiplex PCR; TCRdb stores in-frame clones only, minus some. The data contain several thousand clones, roughly 84% of them seen just once; the ten biggest clones take up 9% to 12%. The specimen comprised blood, sampled from a patient treated with checkpoint blockade. The receptors originated from a human donor with melanoma. The CDR3 runs from the conserved cysteine through the conserved F or W. A D gene is named only where the DNA matches it firmly. The size entry is marked missing in some rows and otherwise reads once, few, many or a size class.

V gene: TRBV7-2
clone size: NA
D gene: TRBD1
J gene: TRBJ1-2
CDR3 protein: CASSSRQGGGYTF
CDR3 DNA: TGTGCCAGCAGCTCCCGACAGGGAGGAGGCTACACCTTC

V gene: TRBV7-8
clone size: NA
D gene: NA
J gene: TRBJ1-5
CDR3 protein: CASSLAFSNQPQHF
CDR3 DNA: TGTGCCAGCAGCTTAGCATTTAGCAATCAGCCCCAGCATTTT

V gene: TRBV19
clone size: few
D gene: NA
J gene: TRBJ2-7
CDR3 protein: CASRAQGGNEQYF
CDR3 DNA: TGTGCCTCCAGGGCGCAGGGGGGCAACGAGCAGTACTTC

V gene: TRBV7-9
clone size: NA
D gene: NA
J gene: TRBJ2-7
CDR3 protein: CASSFSTLNYEQYF
CDR3 DNA: TGTGCCAGCAGCTTTTCAACGCTTAACTACGAGCAGTACTTC

V gene: TRBV2
clone size: NA
D gene: NA
J gene: TRBJ2-7
CDR3 protein: CASSDDRPQYF
CDR3 DNA: TGTGCCAGCAGTGATGACAGGCCGCAGTACTTC

V gene: TRBV7-8
clone size: NA
D gene: NA
J gene: TRBJ2-7
CDR3 protein: CASSLAQGEQYF
CDR3 DNA: TGTGCCAGCAGCTTAGCCCAGGGGGAGCAGTACTTC

V gene: TRBV18
clone size: NA
D gene: TRBD1
J gene: TRBJ1-1
CDR3 protein: CASWTGGAEGPEAFF
CDR3 DNA: TGTGCCAGCTGGACAGGGGGCGCCGAGGGTCCTGAAGCTTTCTTT

V gene: TRBV29-1
clone size: NA
D gene: NA
J gene: TRBJ1-3
CDR3 protein: CSVDDTGNTIYF
CDR3 DNA: TGCAGCGTTGATGACACTGGAAACACCATATATTTT

V gene: TRBV7-2
clone size: NA
D gene: TRBD2
J gene: TRBJ2-7
CDR3 protein: CASSLTSGPYEQYF
CDR3 DNA: TGTGCCAGCAGCCTGACTAGCGGACCGTACGAGCAGTACTTC

V gene: TRBV7-2
clone size: NA
D gene: NA
J gene: TRBJ1-1
CDR3 protein: CASSPTRGNTEAFF
CDR3 DNA: TGTGCCAGCAGCCCCACCCGCGGGAACACTGAAGCTTTCTTT

V gene: TRBV28
clone size: NA
D gene: TRBD1
J gene: TRBJ1-1
CDR3 protein: CASSLGQMNTEAFF
CDR3 DNA: TGTGCCAGCAGTTTGGGACAGATGAACACTGAAGCTTTCTTT

V gene: TRBV6-1
clone size: NA
D gene: NA
J gene: TRBJ2-7
CDR3 protein: CAIPGELSYEQYF
CDR3 DNA: TGTGCCATCCCCGGGGAACTCTCCTACGAGCAGTACTTC

V gene: TRBV27
clone size: NA
D gene: NA
J gene: TRBJ1-2
CDR3 protein: CASSSSRVDYGYTF
CDR3 DNA: TGTGCCAGCAGTTCCTCCAGGGTTGACTATGGCTACACCTTC

V gene: TRBV5-6
clone size: NA
D gene: NA
J gene: TRBJ1-1
CDR3 protein: CASSWRGWTEAFF
CDR3 DNA: TGTGCCAGCAGCTGGAGGGGCTGGACTGAAGCTTTCTTT

V gene: TRBV10-3
clone size: NA
D gene: NA
J gene: TRBJ1-3
CDR3 protein: CAISESTGRVLAGNTIYF
CDR3 DNA: TGTGCCATCAGTGAGTCGACGGGCAGGGTTCTGGCTGGAAACACCATATATTTT

V gene: TRBV5-1
clone size: NA
D gene: TRBD1
J gene: TRBJ1-6
CDR3 protein: CASSRDSGSSPLHF
CDR3 DNA: TGCGCCAGCAGCCGGGACAGTGGTAGTTCACCCCTCCACTTT

V gene: TRBV6-6
clone size: NA
D gene: TRBD1
J gene: TRBJ1-1
CDR3 protein: CASNYDRVNTEAFF
CDR3 DNA: TGTGCCAGCAATTATGACAGGGTGAACACTGAAGCTTTCTTT

V gene: TRBV7-9
clone size: NA
D gene: NA
J gene: TRBJ1-2
CDR3 protein: CASSYRHPNYGYTF
CDR3 DNA: TGTGCCAGCAGCTACCGACACCCTAACTATGGCTACACCTTC

V gene: TRBV27
clone size: NA
D gene: NA
J gene: TRBJ2-7
CDR3 protein: CASSLSNSKLSYEQYF
CDR3 DNA: TGTGCCAGCAGTTTATCGAACAGTAAGCTCTCCTACGAGCAGTACTTC

V gene: TRBV5-1
clone size: NA
D gene: NA
J gene: TRBJ2-7
CDR3 protein: CASSFRGSDEQYF
CDR3 DNA: TGCGCCAGCAGCTTTCGAGGGAGCGACGAGCAGTACTTC